The table lists the clone carrying this T cell receptor (beta chain) with a few counts. Germline-derived CDR1 and CDR2 are SGHDT and YYEEEE. Trimming at V came to 4 bases and at J to 5 bases, leaving 14 bases not matched to a gene. There are 16 residues in the CDR3. Generated by immunoSEQ multiplex PCR, the TCRdb table keeps only in-frame clones and is missing some. The sample has under 130,000 clones, 81% seen once. These data are taken from a study of blood T cell repertoires in COVID-19. Study at large: PBMCs, B-cell-depleted T cells, or T cells provided the cDNA or gDNA that made up the material.

The chain couples TRBV5-6 to TRBJ1-2; 7 bases match TRBD1. The sequence derives from a man older than 75 with acute or convalescent COVID-19. The sequenced material came from peripheral blood. CDR3: CASSPTGQMFLYGYTF. The CDR3 region has the DNA TGTGCCAGCAGCCCGACGGGACAGATGTTTTTATATGGCTACACCTTC.